This record concerns one TCR beta chain sequence. Its target is not known. This sample was included in a study of monozygotic twins with cystic fibrosis. Study background: Approximately 2.8 micrograms of fragmented DNA underwent 15 PCR cycles for library preparation.

This CDR3 has 14 residues. Germline assignment: CDR1 SQVTM and CDR2 ANQGSEA. Trimming took off 4 bases at V and 1 base at J, with 12 bases between the two ends. The table came from immunoSEQ multiplex PCR; TCRdb's copy has only in-frame clones and leaves some out. The sample lists about 22,000 clones; around 87% were seen once. Findings and limits, study-wide: Shared CDR3 numbers were not associated with age, concordance or severity. V usage most resembled the co-twin in 13 of 16 pairs. Monozygotic CF twin pairs shared significantly more nucleotide-identical clonotypes than unrelated CF individuals did.

The receptor's source is a woman aged 25 to 39 with cystic fibrosis. Sequencing was performed on blood. This chain uses TRBV29-1 with TRBJ2-3, with D unresolved. The CDR3 loop is CSVVGELRTDTQYF. The CDR3 nucleotides are TGCAGCGTTGTAGGCGAACTGCGCACAGATACGCAGTATTTT.